Sequencing of this T cell receptor beta chain was carried out in a study of T-cell reconstitution after alpha-beta-depleted transplantation in children. Findings and limits, study-wide: Expanded clones from the graft, numbering several hundred, reportedly supplied alpha-beta T cells about two months after transplant.

Trimming removed 6 bases from V and 0 bases from J, with 9 bases in between. Germline lookup yields CDR1 MNHNS and CDR2 SASEGT. This CDR3 has 13 residues. The TCRbeta library was prepared with unique molecular identifiers. In TCRdb, the PCR reads were re-called with MiXCR into one record per CDR3 protein. The sample includes hundreds of thousands of distinct CDR3 sequences, under 12% seen only once; the top ten take around 2%. This clonotype has a count of ten or more. Its antigen is not identified. This receptor was taken from a child aged 2-15 years with inherited bone marrow failure, due to receive a stem cell transplant. This chain uses TRBV6-1 with TRBJ2-7; perhaps TRBD2 as D (5 bases). The sample here was PBMCs, taken before TCRalphabeta/CD19-depleted stem cell transplant. CDR3 loop: CASRGLSSYEQYF. DNA of the CDR3: TGTGCCAGCAGAGGACTTAGCTCCTACGAGCAGTACTTC.